These 23 T cell receptor beta chains were sequenced from one sample in a study of control samples from healthy donors and cancer patients. The protocol was immunoSEQ multiplex PCR, while the TCRdb copy is restricted to in-frame clones and leaves out a portion. The sample lists 150,000 or so clones, 85% to 90% occurring once. Sequenced material: blood. These TCRs come from a woman in her twenties or thirties in good health.

V gene TRBV2 combines with J gene TRBJ2-7; D uncertain. CDR1 is SNHLY, CDR2 FYNNEI, per germline. V gave up 1 base and J gave up 6 bases, with 13 bases separating them. The CDR3 spans 14 residues. CDR3: CASSEEDLGFEQYV. The CDR3 nucleotides read TGTGCCAGCAGTGAAGAGGACCTCGGTTTCGAGCAGTACGTC.

The chain joins TRBV9 to TRBJ1-1, with D perhaps matching TRBD1 (5 bases). The germline CDR1 and CDR2 sequences are SGDLS and YYNGEE. This CDR3 has 15 amino acids. V lost 5 bases, J lost 5 bases, and 19 bases lay in between. The CDR3 reads CASSALGGVRTEAFF. DNA for the CDR3: TGTGCCAGCAGTGCCCTTGGAGGGGTGAGGACTGAAGCTTTCTTT.

This sequence joins TRBV6-5 and TRBJ1-5; D is unresolved. CDR3 length equals 13 residues. V was cut by 5 bases and J by 6 bases, with 11 bases left in between. CDR1 and CDR2 from the germline V gene are MNHEY and SVGAGI. CDR3 coding DNA: TGTGCCAGCAGTCCCGGGCCAAGTCAGCCCCAGCATTTT. Its protein is CASSPGPSQPQHF.

The CDR3 loop is CASSVRGQDQPQHF. The CDR3 bases are TGTGCCAGCAGTGTAAGGGGGCAAGATCAGCCCCAGCATTTT. The V and J genes are TRBV2 and TRBJ1-5, with TRBD1 matching over 7 bases. Germline V gene data show CDR1 as SNHLY and CDR2 as FYNNEI. V shed 4 bases and J 5 bases; nucleotides not matched to a gene: 5. CDR3 length: 14 residues.

V usage is TRBV2 and J usage is TRBJ2-1, with D perhaps TRBD2 (6 bases). The CDR3 loop spans 16 amino acids. Germline CDR1 SNHLY, CDR2 FYNNEI. Trimming stripped 2 bases from V and 0 bases from J, with 11 bases between. The CDR3, as DNA: TGTGCCAGCAGTGAAAGGGTGGGGGGCTCCTACAATGAGCAGTTCTTC. This gives the protein CASSERVGGSYNEQFF.

The V call is TRBV5-1, the J call TRBJ2-7; D is perhaps TRBD1 (5 bases). Germline V gene lookup returns CDR1 SGHRS and CDR2 YFSETQ. The CDR3 sequence is 14 residues long. V lost 4 bases and J lost 3, with 14 bases in between. Here the CDR3 DNA reads TGCGCCAGCAGCCCCGAACCGACAGTCTACGAGCAGTACGTC. Amino acid sequence: CASSPEPTVYEQYV.

This chain joins TRBV25-1 and TRBJ1-1, with TRBD1 identical over 7 bases. The V gene end was trimmed by 7 bases and the J gene end by 1 base; junction bases not matched to a gene: 6. The CDR3 is 14 residues long. The V gene's germline CDR1 is MGHDK and CDR2 SYGVNS. This CDR3 is CASTVTGSNTEAFF. Here the CDR3 DNA reads TGTGCCAGCACTGTGACAGGGTCGAACACTGAAGCTTTCTTT.

The genes are TRBV6-5 and TRBJ1-4, with a possible D match to TRBD1 (5 bases). Germline V gene data show CDR1 as MNHEY and CDR2 as SVGAGI. The length of the CDR3 is 15 residues. V lost 8 bases and J 1 base, leaving 14 bases between the germline ends. The CDR3 region is CASLPGGKTNEKLFF. The CDR3 DNA reads TGTGCCAGCCTTCCCGGGGGGAAAACTAATGAAAAACTGTTTTTT.

This clone was found once. The chain carries TRBV2 and TRBJ2-6; unclear D gene. CDR1 and CDR2 (germline): SNHLY, FYNNEI. V was clipped by 4 bases and J by 0 bases, with 4 bases between them. The CDR3 extends over 14 amino acids. The CDR3: CASSATSGANVLTF. The CDR3 nucleotides are TGTGCCAGCAGTGCGACCTCTGGGGCCAACGTCCTGACTTTC. Complete variable domain (other parts from reference TRBV2 and TRBJ2-6): EPEVTQTPSHQVTQMGQEVILRCVPISNHLYFYWYRQILGQKVEFLVSFYNNEISEKSEIFDDQFSVERPDGSNFTLKIRSTKLEDSAMYFCASSATSGANVLTFGAGSRLTVL.

This clone has a handful of counts. The V gene is TRBV4-1, the J gene TRBJ1-1, with no clear D. Germline-derived CDR1 and CDR2 are MGHRA and YSYEKL. This CDR3 contains 19 residues. V shed 4 bases and J shed 0 bases, with 24 bases lying between them. The CDR3 DNA follows: TGCGCCAGCAGCCTTGGTGCGGTCCTTAAGGACGGAATGAACACTGAAGCTTTCTTT. Translation gives CASSLGAVLKDGMNTEAFF.

V usage is TRBV6-1 and J usage is TRBJ2-1, with D perhaps TRBD2 (6 bases). The V gene lost 2 bases and the J gene lost 4 bases, with 12 bases spanning the gap. This CDR3 contains 15 residues. Germline CDR1 reads MNHNS; CDR2 reads SASEGT. The CDR3 DNA sequence: TGTGCCAGCAGTGAAATGGGGGAGGCTTACAATGAGCAGTTCTTC. Amino acids: CASSEMGEAYNEQFF.

The chain employs TRBV9 and TRBJ2-7; 9 bases align to TRBD1. V was clipped by 0 bases and J by 3 bases; unmatched bases: 4. Germline V gives CDR1 SGDLS, CDR2 YYNGEE. CDR3 length: 15 amino acids. The CDR3 DNA reads as TGTGCCAGCAGCGTAGGGATGGACAGGGGCTACGAGCAGTACTTC. Its protein is CASSVGMDRGYEQYF.

This sequence joins TRBV19 and TRBJ2-3; the D gene is possibly TRBD1 (6 bases). The germline V and J ends were trimmed by 1 base and 4 bases, with 6 bases remaining between them. The CDR3 extends over 13 amino acids. CDR1 and CDR2 (germline): LNHDA, SQIVND (reference sequence). The DNA of the CDR3 is TGTGCCAGTAGTATAGCAGGGGCAGATACGCAGTATTTT. Its translation is CASSIAGADTQYF.

V is TRBV13 and J is TRBJ2-7; possible D gene TRBD1, 5 bases. CDR1 is PRHDT and CDR2 is FYEKMQ in the germline V gene (reference sequence). CDR3 length equals 14 residues. V was cut by 0 bases and J by 6 bases, with 12 bases left in between. Written as DNA, the CDR3 is TGTGCCAGCAGCTTAGGCCGCTCCCAGGGCGAGCAGTACTTC. Its protein is CASSLGRSQGEQYF.

The chain recombines TRBV7-9 with TRBJ2-5, with 9 bases lining up with TRBD2. Germline assignment: CDR1 SEHNR and CDR2 FQNEAQ (reference sequence). The CDR3 runs to 14 residues. V was clipped by 4 bases and J by 5 bases; unmatched bases: 5. Here the CDR3 DNA reads TGTGCCAGCAGCTCGGGACTAGCATGGGAGACCCAGTACTTC. Protein sequence: CASSSGLAWETQYF.

This rearrangement joins TRBV5-6 to TRBJ1-3; D gene unclear. Germline-derived CDR1 and CDR2 are SGHDT and YYEEEE. The CDR3 has 13 amino acids. The V end was cut by 2 bases, the J end by 2 bases, with 5 bases between. This CDR3 reads CASSFGTGNTIYF. The CDR3 DNA reads as TGTGCCAGCAGCTTCGGCACTGGAAACACCATATATTTT. Full variable domain (remainder filled in from reference TRBV5-6 and TRBJ1-3): DAGVTQSPTHLIKTRGQQVTLRCSPKSGHDTVSWYQQALGQGPQFIFQYYEEEERQRGNFPDRFSGHQFPNYSSELNVNALLLGDSALYLCASSFGTGNTIYFGEGSWLTVV.

The chain couples TRBV5-1 to TRBJ2-2; 8 bases are shared with TRBD1. Germline V gives CDR1 SGHRS, CDR2 YFSETQ. CDR3 length equals 15 residues. V lost 0 bases and J lost 6; bases outside the gene matches: 4. The CDR3: CASSLDQGAAGELFF. CDR3 coding DNA: TGCGCCAGCAGCTTGGACCAGGGGGCGGCCGGGGAGCTGTTTTTT. Full variable domain (missing parts from reference TRBV5-1 and TRBJ2-2): KAGVTQTPRYLIKTRGQQVTLSCSPISGHRSVSWYQQTPGQGLQFLFEYFSETQRNKGNFPGRFSGRQFSNSRSEMNVSTLELGDSALYLCASSLDQGAAGELFFGEGSRLTVL.

There are a few counts of this clone. The rearrangement joins TRBV30 to TRBJ1-1, with a weak D call TRBD1 (6 bases). The CDR3 has 13 amino acids. The germline V gene encodes CDR1 GTSNPN and CDR2 SVGIG (reference sequence). Trimming left V 2 bases short and J 3 bases short, with 10 bases between. This chain's CDR3 is CAWSRGWDTEAFF. CDR3 sequence (DNA): TGTGCCTGGAGTAGGGGGTGGGACACTGAAGCTTTCTTT.

This clone was detected only a few times. The V call is TRBV6-4, the J call TRBJ2-2; D gene ambiguous. The V and J ends lost 0 bases and 7 bases respectively, with 9 bases between them. There are 14 residues in the CDR3. Germline lookup yields CDR1 MRHNA and CDR2 SNTAGT. The CDR3 sequence: CASSDSQEVGELFF. The CDR3 DNA follows: TGTGCCAGCAGTGACTCCCAAGAGGTCGGGGAGCTGTTTTTT.

The chain has TRBV11-2 and TRBJ1-5; maybe TRBD1 (6 bases). V was trimmed by 0 bases and J by 2 bases, leaving 8 bases between them. The CDR3 runs to 15 residues. The germline V gene encodes CDR1 SGHAT and CDR2 FQNNGV. The CDR3 sequence is CASSLEGGGNQPQHF. The CDR3 DNA reads TGTGCCAGCAGCTTAGAGGGGGGCGGCAATCAGCCCCAGCATTTT.

The chain links TRBV5-1 to TRBJ2-7, with D possibly being TRBD1 or TRBD2 (9 bases each). Trimming removed 0 bases at V and 0 bases at J, with 25 bases between. The CDR3 sequence is 20 residues long. CDR1 is SGHRS, CDR2 YFSETQ, per germline. The CDR3 sequence: CASSLAWLGQGSGSSYEQYF. The CDR3 coding sequence is TGCGCCAGCAGCTTGGCCTGGTTGGGACAGGGTAGCGGGAGCTCCTACGAGCAGTACTTC.

This chain joins TRBV6-5 and TRBJ1-1; possibly TRBD1 for D (5 bases). Trimming shortened V by 2 bases and J by 7 bases, and 11 bases separated the two germline ends. CDR1 and CDR2 (germline): MNHEY, SVGAGI. The CDR3 totals 13 residues. CDR3 in DNA: TGTGCCAGCAGTTACGGCCGGGGCCATGAAGCTTTCTTT. Translated, it gives CASSYGRGHEAFF.

The chain has TRBV9 and TRBJ1-4; TRBD1 might be the D (5 bases). The germline CDR1 and CDR2 sequences are SGDLS and YYNGEE. V gave up 0 bases and J gave up 4 bases, with 10 bases separating them. CDR3 length: 15 amino acids. This CDR3 is CASSVGVRGNEKLFF. In DNA form, the CDR3 reads TGTGCCAGCAGCGTAGGGGTGAGGGGTAATGAAAAACTGTTTTTT.